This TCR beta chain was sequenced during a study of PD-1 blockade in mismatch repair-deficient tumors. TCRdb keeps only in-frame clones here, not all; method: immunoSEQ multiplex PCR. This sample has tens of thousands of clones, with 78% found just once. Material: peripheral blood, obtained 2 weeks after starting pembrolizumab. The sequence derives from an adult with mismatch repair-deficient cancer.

CDR3 sequence reads: CASSAQNGQGYEQYF. The DNA of the CDR3 is TGTGCCAGCAGCGCCCAAAACGGGCAGGGCTACGAGCAGTACTTC. The V gene is TRBV7-2, the J gene TRBJ2-7, with D maybe TRBD1 (5 bases). V was shortened by 5 bases and J by 3 bases, with 17 bases between the two germline ends. Looked up from germline, CDR1 is SGHTA and CDR2 is FQGNSA. This CDR3 has 15 amino acids.